These 6 T cell receptor beta chains share one sample of origin, sequenced in a study of cytomegalovirus exposure and HLA in healthy donors. PCR used 60 Vbeta primers and 13 Jbeta primers. Produced via immunoSEQ multiplex PCR; TCRdb's table is partial and in-frame only. Here the sample spans 110,000 or so clones, roughly 76% being singletons. The material sequenced was PBMCs. These receptors were collected from a man between 45 and 60 years old in good health and CMV-seropositive.

This rearrangement joins TRBV6-5 to TRBJ1-1; D unclear. The germline V and J ends were trimmed by 6 bases and 0 bases, with 2 bases remaining between them. CDR1 is MNHEY and CDR2 is SVGAGI in the germline V gene. The CDR3 is 11 amino acids. The CDR3 DNA reads as TGTGCCAGCAGCATGAACACTGAAGCTTTCTTT. It codes for CASSMNTEAFF.

This chain joins TRBV19 and TRBJ2-1; 11 bases line up with TRBD2. Germline CDR1 is LNHDA and CDR2 is SQIVND (reference sequence). V shed 4 bases, J shed 7 bases, and the junction held 6 bases outside the gene matches. This CDR3 is built from 15 residues. The DNA for the CDR3 is TGTGCCAGTAGTAATAGCGGGAGGGCCGGTAATGAGCAGTTCTTC. It specifies CASSNSGRAGNEQFF.

V gene TRBV28 combines with J gene TRBJ2-3; TRBD1 agrees at 11 bases. Germline values: CDR1 MDHEN, CDR2 SYDVKM. The CDR3 runs 15 residues. V shed 2 bases and J 5 bases; nucleotides not matched to a gene: 3. The CDR3 coding sequence is TGTGCCAGCAGTTTAGTGGACAGGGGGCGAGATACGCAGTATTTT. Its protein product is CASSLVDRGRDTQYF. Full variable domain (outside the CDR3, taken from reference TRBV28 and TRBJ2-3): DVKVTQSSRYLVKRTGEKVFLECVQDMDHENMFWYRQDPGLGLRLIYFSYDVKMKEKGDIPEGYSVSREKKERFSLILESASTNQTSMYLCASSLVDRGRDTQYFGPGTRLTVL.

The gene calls are TRBV5-1 and TRBJ2-7; TRBD1 matches 9 bases. The J call is uncertain, as TRBJ2-5 better fits the DNA end. Germline CDR1 is SGHRS and CDR2 is YFSETQ. CDR3 length: 18 amino acids. This chain's CDR3 is CASSLPGQGRLGSGTQYF. DNA for the CDR3: TGCGCCAGCAGCTTACCGGGACAGGGAAGATTAGGTTCAGGGACCCAGTACTTC.

The chain couples TRBV7-7 to TRBJ2-2; 9 positions agree with TRBD1. V was clipped by 5 bases and J by 2 bases; unmatched bases: 3. This CDR3 is built from 15 residues. CDR1 is SSHAT, CDR2 FNYEAQ, per germline (reference sequence). CDR3 in DNA: TGTGCCAGCAGCCTGGGACAGGGTAACACCGGGGAGCTGTTTTTT. Translating gives CASSLGQGNTGELFF.

V usage is TRBV6-6 and J usage is TRBJ1-2; tentatively, D is TRBD1 (6 bases). Germline-derived CDR1 and CDR2 are MNHNY and SVGAGI (reference sequence). Trimming took 2 bases from V and 4 from J, leaving 8 bases between them. The CDR3 sequence is 13 residues long. The DNA of the CDR3 is TGTGCCAGCAGTTACGGGACACTCTATGGCTACACCTTC. Its protein is CASSYGTLYGYTF.